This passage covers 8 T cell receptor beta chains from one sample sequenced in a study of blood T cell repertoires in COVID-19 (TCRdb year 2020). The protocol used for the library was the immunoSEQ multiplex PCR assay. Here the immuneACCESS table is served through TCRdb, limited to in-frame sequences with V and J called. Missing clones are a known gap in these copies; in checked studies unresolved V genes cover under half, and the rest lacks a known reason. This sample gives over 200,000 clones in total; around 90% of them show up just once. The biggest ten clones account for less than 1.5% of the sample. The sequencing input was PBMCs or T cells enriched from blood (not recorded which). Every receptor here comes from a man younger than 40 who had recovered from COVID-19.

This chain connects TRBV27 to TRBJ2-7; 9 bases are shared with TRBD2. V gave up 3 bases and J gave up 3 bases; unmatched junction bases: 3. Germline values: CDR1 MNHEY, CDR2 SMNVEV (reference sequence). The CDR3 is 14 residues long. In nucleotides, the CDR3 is TGTGCCAGCAGTTTCGGCGGGAGGGGCTACGAGCAGTACTTC. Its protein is CASSFGGRGYEQYF.

CDR3 amino acids: CASSWTGFAEAFF. In DNA, the CDR3 is TGTGCCAGCAGCTGGACAGGGTTCGCTGAAGCTTTCTTT. The rearrangement uses TRBV5-4 and TRBJ1-1; TRBD1 agrees at 8 bases. CDR1 is SGHNT, CDR2 YYREEE, per germline (reference sequence). V shed 3 bases and J 6 bases; nucleotides not matched to a gene: 4. This CDR3 spans 13 amino acids.

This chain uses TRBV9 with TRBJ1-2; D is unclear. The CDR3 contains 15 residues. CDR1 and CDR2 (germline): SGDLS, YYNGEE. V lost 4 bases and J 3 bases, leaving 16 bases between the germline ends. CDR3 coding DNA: TGTGCCAGCAGCTCATCCGGGATTCCCTACTATGGCTACACCTTC. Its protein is CASSSSGIPYYGYTF.

The CDR3 nucleotides read TGTGCCAGCAGCTTTAGAGGATCTACCTACGAGCAGTACTTC. Translating gives CASSFRGSTYEQYF. The rearrangement joins TRBV5-5 to TRBJ2-7; unclear D gene. The CDR3 runs 14 residues. Trimming took off 2 bases at V and 2 bases at J, with 11 bases between the two ends. From germline, CDR1 is SGHKS and CDR2 YYEKEE (reference sequence).

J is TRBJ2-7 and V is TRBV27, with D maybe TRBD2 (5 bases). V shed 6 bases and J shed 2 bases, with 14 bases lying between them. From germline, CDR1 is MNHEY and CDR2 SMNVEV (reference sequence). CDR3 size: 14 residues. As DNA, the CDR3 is TGTGCCAGCAGCCTACTAGTAGGACCCTACGAGCAGTACTTC. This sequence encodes CASSLLVGPYEQYF.

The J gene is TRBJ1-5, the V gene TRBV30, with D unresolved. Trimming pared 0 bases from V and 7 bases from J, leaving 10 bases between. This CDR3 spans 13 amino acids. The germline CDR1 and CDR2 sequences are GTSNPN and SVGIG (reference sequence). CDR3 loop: CAWSVEGGQPQHF. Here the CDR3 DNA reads TGTGCCTGGAGTGTAGAGGGTGGACAGCCCCAGCATTTT.

CDR3 nucleotides: TGTGCCAGTAGTATACGACAGGGGAATGGCTACACCTTC. It encodes CASSIRQGNGYTF. V is TRBV19 and J is TRBJ1-2; TRBD1 agrees at 8 bases. V dropped 2 bases and J dropped 6; count of bases not matched to a gene: 2. Germline assignment: CDR1 LNHDA and CDR2 SQIVND (reference sequence). The CDR3 runs to 13 residues.

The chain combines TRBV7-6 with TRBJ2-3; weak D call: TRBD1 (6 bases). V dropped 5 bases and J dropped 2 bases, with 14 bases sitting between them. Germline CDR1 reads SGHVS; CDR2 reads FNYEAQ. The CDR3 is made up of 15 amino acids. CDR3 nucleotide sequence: TGTGCCAGCAGCATCCACAGGGCCCACACAGATACGCAGTATTTT. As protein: CASSIHRAHTDTQYF.